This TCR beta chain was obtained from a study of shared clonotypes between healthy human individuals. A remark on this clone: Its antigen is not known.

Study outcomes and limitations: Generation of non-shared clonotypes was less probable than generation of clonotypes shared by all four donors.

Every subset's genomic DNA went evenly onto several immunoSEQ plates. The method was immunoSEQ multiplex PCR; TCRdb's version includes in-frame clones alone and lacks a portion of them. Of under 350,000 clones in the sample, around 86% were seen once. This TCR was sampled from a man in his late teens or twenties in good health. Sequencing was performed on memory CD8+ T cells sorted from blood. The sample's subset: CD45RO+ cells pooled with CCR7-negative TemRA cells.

Here the CDR3 DNA reads TGTGCCACCACCCGGGACAGGGGGGACGTACTTGGTGGCTACACCTTC. Amino acid sequence: CATTRDRGDVLGGYTF. The V gene is TRBV28, the J gene TRBJ1-2, with TRBD1 matching 11 bases. J gave up 7 bases and V 10 bases, and 17 bases lay outside the gene matches. This CDR3 spans 16 amino acids. CDR1 is MDHEN, CDR2 SYDVKM, per germline.